This T cell receptor beta chain was sequenced for a study of T cells in localized non-small cell lung cancer. Assay used: immunoSEQ multiplex PCR; TCRdb lists only in-frame clones, some missing. The repertoire includes 130,000 or so clones, around 89% of them detected once, and around 1.7% sits in the top ten. Study conclusions and caveats: T cell clonality was highest in uninvolved adjacent lung, above tumor. The study detected a median roughly 50 of the top 100 tumor clones in adjacent lung. Increased T cell density in blood showed an association with longer overall survival.

Germline-derived CDR1 and CDR2 are SGHTS and YDEGEE. This CDR3 contains 16 residues. Losses at the gene ends were 4 bases for V and 3 bases for J; bases not matched to a gene: 9. As to this clone: Its target is unknown.

The receptor was isolated from a female donor aged 60 or older with stage I lung adenocarcinoma. The specimen comprised peripheral blood, sampled before any cancer treatment. This chain links TRBV5-8 with TRBJ1-5; 8 bases fit TRBD1. In DNA form, the CDR3 reads TGTGCCAGCAGCCCAAGGGGACAGGCCCACAATCAGCCCCAGCATTTT. Protein: CASSPRGQAHNQPQHF.